Presented here are 25 T cell receptor beta chains from one specimen sequenced in a study of blood T cell repertoires in COVID-19. The method was immunoSEQ multiplex PCR; TCRdb's version includes in-frame clones alone and lacks a portion of them. The top ten hold 7.8% of the sample, which has a few hundred thousand clones, about 90% seen once. The sequenced sample consisted of peripheral blood. These receptors originate from a woman aged 50 to 60 who had recovered from COVID-19.

The rearrangement links TRBV21-1 to TRBJ2-5; TRBD2 is the table's D call, not checked against the DNA. TRBV21-1 is noted as a pseudogene. The CDR3 runs 15 residues. The CDR3 reads CASTREGGAQETQYF. In nucleotides, the CDR3 is TGTGCCAGCACCCGGGAGGGAGGGGCTCAAGAGACCCAGTACTTC.

The CDR3 coding sequence is TGTGCCAGTAGTATAATGAGCGGGGACTACAATGAGCAGTTCTTC. Residues: CASSIMSGDYNEQFF. V and J are TRBV19 and TRBJ2-1, with TRBD2 matching 7 bases. Germline loops: CDR1 LNHDA, CDR2 SQIVND (reference sequence). This CDR3 spans 15 amino acids. The ends lost 2 bases at V and 3 bases at J; junction bases unmatched: 4.

The chain joins TRBV18 to TRBJ2-2, with a weak D call TRBD2 (6 bases). The germline V gene has CDR1 KGHSH and CDR2 LQKENI. This CDR3 is 15 amino acids long. Trimming shortened V by 4 bases and J by 3 bases, and 12 bases separated the two germline ends. CDR3 sequence (DNA): TGTGCCAGCTCACTTGTCGGGGGTGACACCGGGGAGCTGTTTTTT. This gives the protein CASSLVGGDTGELFF.

The genes are TRBV30 and TRBJ2-3, with D possibly matching TRBD2 (5 bases). V was cut by 0 bases and J by 10 bases, with 8 bases left in between. CDR1 and CDR2 from the germline V gene are GTSNPN and SVGIG (reference sequence). CDR3 length: 11 residues. The CDR3 sequence: CAWSVAAAQYF. In DNA, the CDR3 is TGTGCCTGGAGTGTAGCGGCGGCGCAGTATTTT. Combining the CDR3 with reference TRBV30 and TRBJ2-3 gives the whole variable domain SQTIHQWPATLVQPVGSPLSLECTVEGTSNPNLYWYRQAAGRGLQLLFYSVGIGQISSEVPQNLSASRPQDRQFILSSKKLLLSDSGFYLCAWSVAAAQYFGPGTRLTVL.

The V call is TRBV6-5, the J call TRBJ1-1; no clear D gene. The CDR3 sequence is 13 residues long. Germline CDR1 MNHEY, CDR2 SVGAGI. V lost 0 bases and J 3 bases, leaving 5 bases between the germline ends. The CDR3 here is CASSYSADTEAFF. DNA for the CDR3: TGTGCCAGCAGTTACTCCGCGGACACTGAAGCTTTCTTT.

DNA for the CDR3: TGTGCCAGCAGCCTATCAGGGTTAAAGCAGTTCTTC. This codes for CASSLSGLKQFF. The rearrangement uses TRBV28 and TRBJ2-1; D possibly corresponds to TRBD1 (5 bases). The CDR3 is 12 amino acids. V was shortened by 6 bases and J by 11 bases, with 14 bases between the two germline ends. Germline lookup yields CDR1 MDHEN and CDR2 SYDVKM. Filled out from reference TRBV28 and TRBJ2-1, the complete variable domain reads DVKVTQSSRYLVKRTGEKVFLECVQDMDHENMFWYRQDPGLGLRLIYFSYDVKMKEKGDIPEGYSVSREKKERFSLILESASTNQTSMYLCASSLSGLKQFFGPGTRLTVL.

The chain uses TRBV19 and TRBJ2-2, with D maybe TRBD2 (6 bases). Germline CDR1 and CDR2: LNHDA and SQIVND (reference sequence). The CDR3 spans 14 residues. V lost 6 bases to trimming and J lost 4 bases, with 12 bases between them. DNA for the CDR3: TGTGCCAGTAGCCCCGGGGGATCCACCGGGGAGCTGTTTTTT. Translating gives CASSPGGSTGELFF.

This sequence joins TRBV4-3 and TRBJ2-2; 8 bases fit TRBD2. The V gene's germline CDR1 is LGHNA and CDR2 YSLEER. The V gene end was trimmed by 2 bases and the J gene end by 4 bases; junction bases not matched to a gene: 12. The CDR3 is 18 residues long. CDR3 sequence: CASSQLFSGIGGTGELFF. The CDR3 DNA reads as TGCGCCAGCAGCCAACTCTTTAGCGGGATAGGGGGCACCGGGGAGCTGTTTTTT.

This clone has more than one count but fewer than ten. V and J are TRBV4-2 and TRBJ2-1; perhaps TRBD2 as D (5 bases). The V end was cut by 0 bases, the J end by 7 bases, with 16 bases between. Looked up from germline, CDR1 is LGHNA and CDR2 is YNFKEQ. This CDR3 has 16 amino acids. CDR3 in amino acids: CASSQDVSGDGNEQFF. The CDR3 DNA reads TGTGCCAGCAGCCAAGATGTGAGCGGAGATGGTAATGAGCAGTTCTTC.

This clone was observed a few times. The J gene is TRBJ2-7, the V gene TRBV9, with D uncertain. Trimming left V 4 bases short and J 0 bases short, with 11 bases between. The CDR3 loop spans 14 amino acids. Germline CDR1 reads SGDLS; CDR2 reads YYNGEE. The CDR3 region is CASSTSLSSYEQYF. The CDR3 DNA sequence: TGTGCCAGCAGCACTTCCTTGAGCTCCTACGAGCAGTACTTC.

The chain links TRBV19 to TRBJ1-1; D is unclear. The V gene's germline CDR1 is LNHDA and CDR2 SQIVND (reference sequence). With 3 bases removed from V and 11 bases from J, the gap between germline ends came to 16 bases. CDR3 size: 13 residues. This chain's CDR3 is CASSISLGVDAFF. DNA for the CDR3: TGTGCCAGTAGTATCTCATTGGGAGTGGATGCTTTCTTT.

A single count supports this clone. The chain uses TRBV7-3 and TRBJ2-1, with TRBD1 matching 7 bases. This CDR3 spans 13 amino acids. The ends lost 6 bases at V and 10 bases at J; junction bases unmatched: 9. Germline-derived CDR1 and CDR2 are SGHTA and FQGTGA. The CDR3 DNA reads as TGTGCCAGCAGTCCCACAGGGGCAGGGGAGCAGTTCTTC. Translated, it gives CASSPTGAGEQFF.

This clone is a singleton in its sample. The CDR3, as DNA: TGTGCCAGCAGATCTAGCGGGATTCGAAATACGCAGTATTTT. Protein sequence: CASRSSGIRNTQYF. The chain is built from TRBV6-6 and TRBJ2-3, with 9 bases aligning to TRBD2. The germline V gene encodes CDR1 MNHNY and CDR2 SVGAGI (reference sequence). V lost 6 bases, J lost 7 bases, and 8 bases stayed unmatched. There are 14 residues in the CDR3.

The table lists this clone with a count of one. This rearrangement joins TRBV5-4 to TRBJ2-3; D gene ambiguous. V lost 0 bases and J 1 base, leaving 6 bases between the germline ends. This CDR3 region has 14 residues. CDR1 is SGHNT, CDR2 YYREEE, per germline (reference sequence). CDR3 in DNA: TGTGCCAGCAGCTTGGGTCCAGGCACAGATACGCAGTATTTT. This gives the protein CASSLGPGTDTQYF.

This chain joins TRBV28 and TRBJ2-2; D not resolved. Trimming cost V 4 bases and J 8 bases, with 11 bases left between them. There are 13 residues in the CDR3. In germline, CDR1 is MDHEN, CDR2 SYDVKM. The CDR3 region has the DNA TGTGCCAGCAGTTCTGGAAGGAGAGGGGAGCTGTTTTTT. Translating gives CASSSGRRGELFF.

The rearrangement joins TRBV9 to TRBJ1-1; 10 nucleotides align to TRBD1. The CDR3 is made up of 14 amino acids. Germline-derived CDR1 and CDR2 are SGDLS and YYNGEE. The trim removed 2 bases at V and 10 bases at J, leaving 8 bases unmatched. The CDR3: CASSVSGQGFGAFF. Here the CDR3 DNA reads TGTGCCAGCAGCGTCTCGGGACAGGGGTTTGGAGCTTTCTTT.

The chain couples TRBV5-1 to TRBJ1-2; 11 bases align to TRBD1. Trimming took 4 bases from V and 6 from J; bases not matched to a gene: 2. In germline, CDR1 is SGHRS, CDR2 YFSETQ. The CDR3 runs to 13 residues. CDR3 DNA: TGCGCCAGCAGCGCGGGACAGGGGGATGGCTACACCTTC. Protein: CASSAGQGDGYTF.

The rearrangement uses TRBV27 and TRBJ2-5, with D perhaps TRBD1 (8 bases). The CDR3 runs 16 residues. Between the trimmed V and J ends, which lost 5 bases and 1 base, there was a span of 17 bases. The germline V gene encodes CDR1 MNHEY and CDR2 SMNVEV (reference sequence). CDR3: CASSTTGGGLQETQYF. The CDR3 DNA sequence: TGTGCCAGCAGTACTACAGGGGGGGGACTCCAAGAGACCCAGTACTTC.

V and J are TRBV7-9 and TRBJ2-3, with 7 positions matching TRBD2. Trimming at V came to 5 bases and at J to 6 bases, leaving 11 bases not matched to a gene. The CDR3 consists of 15 residues. Germline V gene sequence: CDR1 SEHNR, CDR2 FQNEAQ (reference sequence). CDR3 bases: TGTGCCAGCAGCACACTAGCGCTATCGGGGGATACGCAGTATTTT. It codes for CASSTLALSGDTQYF.

V and J are TRBV7-8 and TRBJ1-2; D gene unclear. V lost 1 base to trimming and J lost 0 bases, with 9 bases between them. The CDR3 totals 15 residues. The germline V gene encodes CDR1 SGHVS and CDR2 FQNEAQ. This CDR3 is CASSLGAVTNYGYTF. The CDR3 DNA reads TGTGCCAGCAGCTTAGGGGCAGTTACTAACTATGGCTACACCTTC.

A note on this clone: The identical CDR3 is also encoded by other nucleotide sequences in the sample. The J gene is TRBJ2-7, the V gene TRBV10-3; D is possibly TRBD1 (5 bases). The V and J ends lost 3 bases and 4 bases respectively, with 7 bases between them. Germline V gives CDR1 ENHRY, CDR2 SYGVKD. This CDR3 is built from 12 residues. CDR3 residues: CAISDQGYEQYF. In DNA form, the CDR3 reads TGTGCCATCAGTGACCAGGGTTACGAGCAGTACTTC.

The rearrangement links TRBV5-4 to TRBJ1-2, with a tentative D call TRBD1 (6 bases). The CDR3 extends over 15 amino acids. Trimming stripped 0 bases from V and 8 bases from J, with 17 bases between. CDR1 SGHNT and CDR2 YYREEE come from the germline V gene (reference sequence). The CDR3: CASSLGDTSIAGYTF. The CDR3 region has the DNA TGTGCCAGCAGCTTGGGGGACACCTCCATTGCGGGCTACACCTTC. Combining the CDR3 with reference TRBV5-4 and TRBJ1-2 gives the whole variable domain ETGVTQSPTHLIKTRGQQVTLRCSSQSGHNTVSWYQQALGQGPQFIFQYYREEENGRGNFPPRFSGLQFPNYSSELNVNALELDDSALYLCASSLGDTSIAGYTFGSGTRLTVV.

This clone appeared once. The rearrangement uses TRBV2 and TRBJ1-6; TRBD1 might be the D (5 bases). Germline CDR1 reads SNHLY; CDR2 reads FYNNEI. The V end was cut by 2 bases, the J end by 1 base, with 18 bases between. The CDR3 extends over 19 amino acids. DNA of the CDR3: TGTGCCAGCAGTGAATCTCGTATAAGTCGGGGGTCCTATAATTCACCCCTCCACTTT. It is translated as CASSESRISRGSYNSPLHF.

The count of this clone is one. This chain links TRBV6-5 with TRBJ1-4, with 7 bases aligning to TRBD1. The CDR3 extends over 15 amino acids. The ends lost 5 bases at V and 1 base at J; junction bases unmatched: 4. Germline-derived CDR1 and CDR2 are MNHEY and SVGAGI. The CDR3 protein is CASSPHRGTNEKLFF. The CDR3, as DNA: TGTGCCAGCAGTCCCCACAGGGGAACTAATGAAAAACTGTTTTTT.

V is TRBV18 and J is TRBJ2-1, with D possibly matching TRBD1 (6 bases). V was shortened by 3 bases and J by 5 bases, with 11 bases between the two germline ends. Germline CDR1 is KGHSH and CDR2 is LQKENI. CDR3 length: 14 amino acids. The CDR3 DNA follows: TGTGCCAGCTCACCGAAACAGGGAAACAATGAGCAGTTCTTC. As protein: CASSPKQGNNEQFF.